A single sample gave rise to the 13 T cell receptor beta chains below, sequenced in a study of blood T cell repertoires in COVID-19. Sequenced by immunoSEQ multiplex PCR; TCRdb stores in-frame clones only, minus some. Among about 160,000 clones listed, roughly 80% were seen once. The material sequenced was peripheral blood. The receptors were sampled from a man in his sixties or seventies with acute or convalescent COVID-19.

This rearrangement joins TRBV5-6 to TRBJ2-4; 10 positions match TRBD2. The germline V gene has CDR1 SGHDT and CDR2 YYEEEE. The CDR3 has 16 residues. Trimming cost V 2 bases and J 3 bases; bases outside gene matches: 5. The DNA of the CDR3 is TGTGCCAGCAGCTTTCGGACTAGCGGTAGCAAAAACATTCAGTACTTC. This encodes CASSFRTSGSKNIQYF.

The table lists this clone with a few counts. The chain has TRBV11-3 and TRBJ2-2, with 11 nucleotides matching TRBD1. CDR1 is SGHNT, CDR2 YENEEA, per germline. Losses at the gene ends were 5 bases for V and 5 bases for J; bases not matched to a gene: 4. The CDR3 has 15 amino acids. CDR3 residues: CASSPGQGGTGELFF. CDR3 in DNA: TGTGCCAGCAGCCCGGGACAGGGGGGGACCGGGGAGCTGTTTTTT.

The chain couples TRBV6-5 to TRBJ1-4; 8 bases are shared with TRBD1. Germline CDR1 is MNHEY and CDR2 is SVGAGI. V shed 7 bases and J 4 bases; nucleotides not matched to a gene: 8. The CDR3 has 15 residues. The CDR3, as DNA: TGTGCCAGCACCTCAACAGGGGGAGTTAATGAAAAACTGTTTTTT. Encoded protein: CASTSTGGVNEKLFF.

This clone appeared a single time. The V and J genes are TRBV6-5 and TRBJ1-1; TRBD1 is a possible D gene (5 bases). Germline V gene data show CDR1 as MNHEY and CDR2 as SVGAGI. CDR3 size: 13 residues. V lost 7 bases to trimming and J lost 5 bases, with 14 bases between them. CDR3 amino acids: CASTAGRGTEAFF. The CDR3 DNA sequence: TGTGCCAGCACGGCGGGGCGCGGGACTGAAGCTTTCTTT.

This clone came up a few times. CDR3 DNA sequence: TGTGCCAGCAGCAGACAGAGCGGGACGGGCACCGGGGAGCTGTTTTTT. This translates into CASSRQSGTGTGELFF. This sequence joins TRBV7-3 and TRBJ2-2; 7 bases are shared with TRBD2. CDR1 is SGHTA and CDR2 is FQGTGA in the germline V gene. The V segment lost 5 bases and the J segment 4 bases; nucleotides outside the gene matches: 10. This CDR3 has 16 residues.

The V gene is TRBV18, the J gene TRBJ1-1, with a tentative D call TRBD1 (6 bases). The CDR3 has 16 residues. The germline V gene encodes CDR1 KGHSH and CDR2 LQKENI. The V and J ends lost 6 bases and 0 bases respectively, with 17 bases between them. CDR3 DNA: TGTGCCAGCTCCTCGAGAGGGGGAAACATGAACACTGAAGCTTTCTTT. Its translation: CASSSRGGNMNTEAFF.

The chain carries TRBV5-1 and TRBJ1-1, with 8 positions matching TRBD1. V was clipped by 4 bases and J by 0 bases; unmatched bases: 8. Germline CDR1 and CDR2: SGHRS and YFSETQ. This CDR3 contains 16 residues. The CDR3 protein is CASSPQGGTMNTEAFF. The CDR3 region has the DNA TGCGCCAGCAGCCCACAGGGGGGGACAATGAACACTGAAGCTTTCTTT.

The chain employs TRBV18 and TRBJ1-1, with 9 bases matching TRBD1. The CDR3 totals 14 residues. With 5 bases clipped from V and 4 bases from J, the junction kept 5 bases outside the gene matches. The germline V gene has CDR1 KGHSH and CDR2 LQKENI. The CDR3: CASSETGGFTEAFF. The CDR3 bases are TGTGCCAGCTCAGAAACAGGGGGCTTCACTGAAGCTTTCTTT.

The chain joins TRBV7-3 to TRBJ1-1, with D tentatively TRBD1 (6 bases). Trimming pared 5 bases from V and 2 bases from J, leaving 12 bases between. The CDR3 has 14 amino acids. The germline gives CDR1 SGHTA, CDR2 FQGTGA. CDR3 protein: CASSLDRLNTEAFF. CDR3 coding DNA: TGTGCCAGCAGCCTCGACAGGCTTAACACTGAAGCTTTCTTT.

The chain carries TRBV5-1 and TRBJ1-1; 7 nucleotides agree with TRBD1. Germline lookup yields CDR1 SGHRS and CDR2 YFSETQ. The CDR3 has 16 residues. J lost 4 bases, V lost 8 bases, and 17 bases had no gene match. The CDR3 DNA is TGCGCCAGTAAATTAACAGGGGCCGGGTTTAGCACTGAAGCTTTCTTT. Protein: CASKLTGAGFSTEAFF.

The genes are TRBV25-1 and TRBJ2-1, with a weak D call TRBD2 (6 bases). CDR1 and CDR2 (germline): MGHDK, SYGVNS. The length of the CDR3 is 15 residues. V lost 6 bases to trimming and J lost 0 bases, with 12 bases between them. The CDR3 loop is CASRGLGSSYNEQFF. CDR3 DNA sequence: TGTGCCAGCAGGGGACTGGGGAGCTCCTACAATGAGCAGTTCTTC.

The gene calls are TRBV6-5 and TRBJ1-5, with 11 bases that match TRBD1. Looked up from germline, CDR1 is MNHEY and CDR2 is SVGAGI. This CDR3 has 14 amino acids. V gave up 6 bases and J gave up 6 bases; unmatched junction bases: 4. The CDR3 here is CASRDRGQFQPQHF. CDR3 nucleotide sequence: TGTGCCAGCAGGGACAGGGGGCAGTTTCAGCCCCAGCATTTT.

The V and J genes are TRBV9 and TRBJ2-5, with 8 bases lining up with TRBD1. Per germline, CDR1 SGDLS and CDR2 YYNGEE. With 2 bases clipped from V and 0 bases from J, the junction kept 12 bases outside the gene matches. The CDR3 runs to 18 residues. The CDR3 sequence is CASSVGLGTGQYQETQYF. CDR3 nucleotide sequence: TGTGCCAGCAGCGTTGGACTGGGGACAGGCCAGTACCAAGAGACCCAGTACTTC.